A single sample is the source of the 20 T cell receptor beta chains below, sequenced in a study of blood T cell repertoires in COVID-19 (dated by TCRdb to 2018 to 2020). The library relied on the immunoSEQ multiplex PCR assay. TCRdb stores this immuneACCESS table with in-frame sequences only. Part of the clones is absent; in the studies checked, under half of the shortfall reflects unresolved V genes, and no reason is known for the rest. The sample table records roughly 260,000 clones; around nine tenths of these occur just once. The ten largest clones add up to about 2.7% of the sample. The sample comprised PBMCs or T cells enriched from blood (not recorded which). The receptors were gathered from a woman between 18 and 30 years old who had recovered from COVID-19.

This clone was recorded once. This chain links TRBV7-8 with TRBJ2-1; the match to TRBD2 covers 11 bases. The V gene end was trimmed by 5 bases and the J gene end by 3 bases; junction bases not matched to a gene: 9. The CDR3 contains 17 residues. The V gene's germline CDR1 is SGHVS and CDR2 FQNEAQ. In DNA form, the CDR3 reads TGTGCCAGCAGCCCTTCTAGCGGGAGGACCCTCTACAATGAGCAGTTCTTC. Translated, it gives CASSPSSGRTLYNEQFF. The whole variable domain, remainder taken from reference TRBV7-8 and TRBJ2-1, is GAGVSQSPRYKVAKRGQDVALRCDPISGHVSLFWYQQALGQGPEFLTYFQNEAQLDKSGLPSDRFFAERPEGSVSTLKIQRTQQEDSAVYLCASSPSSGRTLYNEQFFGPGTRLTVL.

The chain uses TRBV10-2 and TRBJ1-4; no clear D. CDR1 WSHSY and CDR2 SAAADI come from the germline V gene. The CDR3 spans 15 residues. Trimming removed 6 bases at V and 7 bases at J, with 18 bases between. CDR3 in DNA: TGCGCCAGCAGGGGTCTCGGGGAGGCGAGTGAAAAACTGTTTTTT. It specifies CASRGLGEASEKLFF.

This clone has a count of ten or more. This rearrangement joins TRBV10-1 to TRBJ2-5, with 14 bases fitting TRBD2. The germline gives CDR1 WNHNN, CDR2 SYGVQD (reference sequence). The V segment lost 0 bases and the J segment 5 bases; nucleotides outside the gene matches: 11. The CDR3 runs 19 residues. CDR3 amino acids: CASSESSGTSGRYRETQYF. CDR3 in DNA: TGCGCCAGCAGTGAGTCCTCCGGGACTAGCGGGAGATATAGGGAGACCCAGTACTTC.

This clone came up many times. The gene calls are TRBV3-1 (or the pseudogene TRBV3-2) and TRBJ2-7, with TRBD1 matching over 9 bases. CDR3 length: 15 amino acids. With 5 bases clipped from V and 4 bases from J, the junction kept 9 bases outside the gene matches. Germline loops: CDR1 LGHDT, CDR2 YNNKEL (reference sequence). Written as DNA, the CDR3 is TGTGCCAGCAGCTCCACCGGGACAGGGAAGTACGAGCAGTACTTC. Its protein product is CASSSTGTGKYEQYF.

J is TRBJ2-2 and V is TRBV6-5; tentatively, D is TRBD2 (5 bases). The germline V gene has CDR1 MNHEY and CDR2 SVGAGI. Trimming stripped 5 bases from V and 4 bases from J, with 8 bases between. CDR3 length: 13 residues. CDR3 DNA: TGTGCCAGCAGTCCGGACTTCACCGGGGAGCTGTTTTTT. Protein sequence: CASSPDFTGELFF.

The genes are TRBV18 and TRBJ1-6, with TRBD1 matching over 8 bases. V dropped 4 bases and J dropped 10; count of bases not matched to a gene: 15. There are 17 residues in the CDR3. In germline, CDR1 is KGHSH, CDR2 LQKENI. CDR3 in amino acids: CASSLGAGGSGGSPLHF. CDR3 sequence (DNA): TGTGCCAGCTCACTTGGGGCAGGGGGCTCCGGTGGCTCACCCCTCCACTTT.

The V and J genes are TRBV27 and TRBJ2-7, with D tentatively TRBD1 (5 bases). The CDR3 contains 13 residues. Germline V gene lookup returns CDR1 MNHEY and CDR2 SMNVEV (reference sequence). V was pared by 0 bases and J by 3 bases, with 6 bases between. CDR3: CASSLSDSYEQYF. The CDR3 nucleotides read TGTGCCAGCAGTTTATCCGACAGCTACGAGCAGTACTTC.

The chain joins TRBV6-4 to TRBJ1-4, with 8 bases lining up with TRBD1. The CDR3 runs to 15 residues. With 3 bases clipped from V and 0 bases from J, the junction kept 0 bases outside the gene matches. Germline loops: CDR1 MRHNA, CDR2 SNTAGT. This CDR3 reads CASSEQGATNEKLFF. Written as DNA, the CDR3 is TGTGCCAGCAGTGAACAGGGGGCAACTAATGAAAAACTGTTTTTT.

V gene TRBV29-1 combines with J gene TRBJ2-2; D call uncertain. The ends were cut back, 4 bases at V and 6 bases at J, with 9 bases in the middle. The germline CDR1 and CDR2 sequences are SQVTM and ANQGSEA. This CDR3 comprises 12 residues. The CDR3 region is CSVVAAAGELFF. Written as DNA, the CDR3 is TGCAGCGTTGTAGCCGCAGCCGGGGAGCTGTTTTTT.

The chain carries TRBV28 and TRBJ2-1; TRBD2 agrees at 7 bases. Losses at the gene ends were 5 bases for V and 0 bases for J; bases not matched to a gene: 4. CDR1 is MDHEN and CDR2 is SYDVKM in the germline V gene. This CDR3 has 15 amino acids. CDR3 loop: CASSRAGISYNEQFF. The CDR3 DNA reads TGTGCCAGCAGTCGAGCGGGAATCTCCTACAATGAGCAGTTCTTC.

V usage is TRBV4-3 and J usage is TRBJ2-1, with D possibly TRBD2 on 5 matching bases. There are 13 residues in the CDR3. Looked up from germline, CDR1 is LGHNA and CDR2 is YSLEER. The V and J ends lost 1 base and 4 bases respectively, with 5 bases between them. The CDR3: CASSQGEYNEQFF. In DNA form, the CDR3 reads TGCGCCAGCAGCCAAGGGGAGTACAATGAGCAGTTCTTC.

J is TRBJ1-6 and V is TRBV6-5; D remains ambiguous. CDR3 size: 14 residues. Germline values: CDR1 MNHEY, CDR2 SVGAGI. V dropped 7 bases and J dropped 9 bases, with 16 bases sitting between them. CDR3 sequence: CASKFGGLGSPLHF. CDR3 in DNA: TGTGCCAGCAAATTCGGCGGGCTCGGTTCACCCCTCCACTTT.

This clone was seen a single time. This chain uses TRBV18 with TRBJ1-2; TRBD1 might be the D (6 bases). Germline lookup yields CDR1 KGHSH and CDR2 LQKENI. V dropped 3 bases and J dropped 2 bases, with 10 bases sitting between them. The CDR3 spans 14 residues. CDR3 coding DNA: TGTGCCAGCTCACCCGGACAGAACAACTATGGCTACACCTTC. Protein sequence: CASSPGQNNYGYTF.

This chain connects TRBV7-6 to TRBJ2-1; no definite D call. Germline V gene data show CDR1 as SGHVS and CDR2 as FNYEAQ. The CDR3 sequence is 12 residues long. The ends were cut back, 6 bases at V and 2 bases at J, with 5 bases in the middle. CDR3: CASSITYNEQFF. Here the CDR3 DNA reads TGTGCCAGCAGTATTACCTACAATGAGCAGTTCTTC.

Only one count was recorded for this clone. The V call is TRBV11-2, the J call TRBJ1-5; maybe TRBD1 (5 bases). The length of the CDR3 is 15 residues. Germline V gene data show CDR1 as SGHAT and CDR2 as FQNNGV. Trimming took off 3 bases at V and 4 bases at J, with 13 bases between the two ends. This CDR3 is CASSFSGGINQPQHF. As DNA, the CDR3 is TGTGCCAGCAGCTTTTCGGGGGGAATTAATCAGCCCCAGCATTTT.

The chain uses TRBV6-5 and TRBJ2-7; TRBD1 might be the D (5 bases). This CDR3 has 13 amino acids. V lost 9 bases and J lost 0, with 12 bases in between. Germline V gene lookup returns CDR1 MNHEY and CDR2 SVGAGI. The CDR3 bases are TGTGCCAGAGCAGGGCCCAGCTCCTACGAGCAGTACTTC. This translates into CARAGPSSYEQYF.

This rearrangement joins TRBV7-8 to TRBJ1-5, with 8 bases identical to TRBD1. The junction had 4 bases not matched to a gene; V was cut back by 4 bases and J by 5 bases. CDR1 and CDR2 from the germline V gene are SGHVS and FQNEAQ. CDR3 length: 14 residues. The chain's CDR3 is CASSSDRDDQPQHF. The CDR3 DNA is TGTGCCAGCAGCTCGGACAGGGACGATCAGCCCCAGCATTTT.

CDR3 coding DNA: TGTGCCAGTAGGAGGACAGGTGCTAATGAGCAGTTCTTC. This gives the protein CASRRTGANEQFF. The J gene is TRBJ2-1, the V gene TRBV19; 7 bases align to TRBD1. After removal of 6 bases from V and 7 bases from J, the junction contained 6 bases not matched to a gene. CDR1 is LNHDA, CDR2 SQIVND, per germline (reference sequence). The CDR3 totals 13 residues.

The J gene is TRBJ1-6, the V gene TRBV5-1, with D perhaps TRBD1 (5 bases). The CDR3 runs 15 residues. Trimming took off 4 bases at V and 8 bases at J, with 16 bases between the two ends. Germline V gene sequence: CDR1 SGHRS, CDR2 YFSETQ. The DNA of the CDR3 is TGCGCCAGCAGCAGAACCGCCGACAGATATTCACCCCTCCACTTT. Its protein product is CASSRTADRYSPLHF.

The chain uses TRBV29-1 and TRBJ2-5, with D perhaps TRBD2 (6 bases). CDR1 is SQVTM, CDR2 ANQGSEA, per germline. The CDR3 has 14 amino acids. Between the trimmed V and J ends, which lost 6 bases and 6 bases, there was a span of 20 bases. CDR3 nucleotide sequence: TGCAGCGTCCCCGGGACTGGGCCCGTCCAGACCCAGTACTTC. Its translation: CSVPGTGPVQTQYF.